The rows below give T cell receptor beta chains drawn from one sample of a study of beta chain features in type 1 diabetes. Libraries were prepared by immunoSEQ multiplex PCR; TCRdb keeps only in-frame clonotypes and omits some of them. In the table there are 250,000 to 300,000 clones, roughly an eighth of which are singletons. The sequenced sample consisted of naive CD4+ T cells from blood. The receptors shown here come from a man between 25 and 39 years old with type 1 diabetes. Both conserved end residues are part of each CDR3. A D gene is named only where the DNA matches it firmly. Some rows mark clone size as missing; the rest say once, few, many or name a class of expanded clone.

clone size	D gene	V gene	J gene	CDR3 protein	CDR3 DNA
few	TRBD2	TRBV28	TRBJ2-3	CASSDVVGGSSKDTQYF	TGTGCCAGCAGTGACGTGGTTGGCGGGAGTTCCAAAGATACGCAGTATTTT
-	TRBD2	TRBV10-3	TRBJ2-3	CAISGGLASGRSTDTQYF	TGTGCCATCAGCGGTGGACTGGCTAGCGGGAGAAGCACAGATACGCAGTATTTT
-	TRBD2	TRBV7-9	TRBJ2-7	CASSLGGTSGSFSHEQYF	TGTGCCAGCAGCTTAGGTGGGACTAGCGGGAGCTTTTCCCACGAGCAGTACTTC
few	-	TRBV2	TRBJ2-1	CASSVAESSYNEQFF	TGTGCCAGCAGTGTAGCGGAGAGCTCCTACAATGAGCAGTTCTTC
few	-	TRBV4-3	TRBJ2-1	CASSQYPSASSSYNEQFF	TGCGCCAGCAGCCAATATCCTAGCGCGTCAAGCTCCTACAATGAGCAGTTCTTC
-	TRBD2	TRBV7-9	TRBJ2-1	CASSLGLAHNEQFF	TGTGCCAGCAGCTTAGGACTAGCCCACAATGAGCAGTTCTTC
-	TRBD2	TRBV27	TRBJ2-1	CASSLQREGRHEQFF	TGTGCCAGCTCCCTTCAGCGGGAGGGTCGGCATGAGCAGTTCTTC
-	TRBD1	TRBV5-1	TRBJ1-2	CASSTGQASNYGYTF	TGCGCCAGCAGCACTGGACAGGCCTCTAACTATGGCTACACCTTC
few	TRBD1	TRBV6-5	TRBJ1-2	CASRTPGQGDYGYTF	TGTGCCAGCCGGACCCCGGGACAGGGAGACTATGGCTACACCTTC
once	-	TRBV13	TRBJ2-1	CASSPPSGGAYNEQFF	TGTGCCAGCAGCCCCCCTTCGGGCGGGGCATACAATGAGCAGTTCTTC
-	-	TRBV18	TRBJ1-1	CASSPAVVNTEAFF	TGTGCCAGCTCACCGGCAGTCGTGAACACTGAAGCTTTCTTT
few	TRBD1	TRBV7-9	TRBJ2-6	CASSAGTGGLGANVLTF	TGTGCCAGCAGCGCCGGGACAGGGGGCCTTGGGGCCAACGTCCTGACTTTC
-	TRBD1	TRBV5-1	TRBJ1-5	CASSVGQGTQPQHF	TGCGCCAGCAGCGTGGGACAGGGTACGCAGCCCCAGCATTTT
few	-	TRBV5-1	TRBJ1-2	CASRLDLTAYGYTF	TGCGCCAGCAGATTAGACCTGACTGCCTATGGCTACACCTTC
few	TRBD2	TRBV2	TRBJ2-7	CASSERVAGGQEQYF	TGTGCCAGCAGTGAAAGGGTAGCGGGAGGGCAGGAGCAGTACTTC
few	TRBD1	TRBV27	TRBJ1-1	CASTPMTGNEAFF	TGTGCCAGCACCCCCATGACAGGGAATGAAGCTTTCTTT
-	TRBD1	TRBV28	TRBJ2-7	CASRPGQIYEQYF	TGTGCCAGCAGACCGGGACAGATTTACGAGCAGTACTTC
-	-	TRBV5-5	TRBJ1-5	CASGGWNQPQHF	TGTGCCAGCGGGGGGTGGAATCAGCCCCAGCATTTT
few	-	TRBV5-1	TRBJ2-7	CASSSDRRGYEQYF	TGCGCCAGCAGCTCGGACAGACGAGGCTACGAGCAGTACTTC
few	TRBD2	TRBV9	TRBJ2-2	CASSATGGSNTGELFF	TGTGCCAGCAGCGCGACGGGAGGCTCGAACACCGGGGAGCTGTTTTTT
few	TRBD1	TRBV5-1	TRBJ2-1	CASSSGQGSYNEQFF	TGCGCCAGCAGCTCCGGACAGGGCTCCTACAATGAGCAGTTCTTC
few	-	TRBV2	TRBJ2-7	CASRRDSYEQYF	TGTGCCAGCAGACGGGACTCCTACGAGCAGTACTTC
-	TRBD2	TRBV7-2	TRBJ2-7	CASSLGFGTSADEQYF	TGTGCCAGCAGCTTAGGATTCGGGACTAGCGCCGACGAGCAGTACTTC